The 10 T cell receptor beta chains listed next were all sequenced from one sample in a study of shared clonotypes between healthy human individuals. Repertoires were generated with immunoSEQ multiplex PCR, while TCRdb's copy carries only in-frame clones and drops some. In the table there are roughly 2,000,000 clones, over 85% of which are singletons. Naive CD8 cells lacked CD45RO and underwent positive selection for CCR7, leaving out terminally differentiated effector memory CD45RA+ cells. Sequenced material: naive CD8+ T cells from PBMCs. The receptors originated from a man younger than 35 in good health. Some clones in this sample may be carry-over from other donors' samples.

The chain has TRBV7-9 and TRBJ2-5; either TRBD1 or TRBD2 may fit D (5 bases each). V shed 1 base and J shed 5 bases, with 11 bases lying between them. The germline V gene has CDR1 SEHNR and CDR2 FQNEAQ (reference sequence). The CDR3 extends over 14 amino acids. The CDR3, as DNA: TGTGCCAGCAGCTTAGAGAGGGGTAGGGAGACCCAGTACTTC. This translates into CASSLERGRETQYF. Full variable domain (missing parts from reference TRBV7-9 and TRBJ2-5): DTGVSQNPRHKITKRGQNVTFRCDPISEHNRLYWYRQTLGQGPEFLTYFQNEAQLEKSRLLSDRFSAERPKGSFSTLEIQRTEQGDSAMYLCASSLERGRETQYFGPGTRLLVL.

The sample holds one count of this clone. The chain couples TRBV7-9 to TRBJ2-7, with 9 nucleotides matching TRBD2. V shed 4 bases and J 3 bases; nucleotides not matched to a gene: 10. Germline V lookup: CDR1 SEHNR, CDR2 FQNEAQ (reference sequence). This CDR3 has 16 residues. The CDR3 sequence is CASSSIRVAGDYEQYF. As DNA, the CDR3 is TGTGCCAGCAGCTCAATCAGAGTAGCGGGAGACTACGAGCAGTACTTC.

The table lists this clone with a count of one. The V and J genes are TRBV29-1 and TRBJ2-1; 7 nucleotides match TRBD2. Germline lookup yields CDR1 SQVTM and CDR2 ANQGSEA. The CDR3 loop spans 15 amino acids. After removal of 0 bases from V and 9 bases from J, the junction contained 11 bases not matched to a gene. For the CDR3, the DNA is TGCAGCGTTGAAGATTGGGAGGGGCTCCCCATTGAGCAGTTCTTC. Residues: CSVEDWEGLPIEQFF.

V gene TRBV9 combines with J gene TRBJ2-3; D call uncertain. V dropped 0 bases and J dropped 4 bases, with 9 bases sitting between them. The CDR3 loop spans 14 amino acids. Germline CDR1 reads SGDLS; CDR2 reads YYNGEE. CDR3 bases: TGTGCCAGCAGCGTAGCAAAGGGTTCAGATACGCAGTATTTT. Its protein product is CASSVAKGSDTQYF.

The chain couples TRBV19 to TRBJ2-3; D gene ambiguous. V was trimmed by 0 bases and J by 0 bases, leaving 13 bases between them. Germline CDR1 and CDR2: LNHDA and SQIVND (reference sequence). CDR3 size: 17 residues. CDR3 nucleotides: TGTGCCAGTAGTATAGATCTATGGACGGCTAGCACAGATACGCAGTATTTT. Its translation: CASSIDLWTASTDTQYF.

The chain has TRBV19 and TRBJ2-7; 11 bases match TRBD2. Germline lookup yields CDR1 LNHDA and CDR2 SQIVND (reference sequence). Losses at the gene ends were 6 bases for V and 2 bases for J; bases not matched to a gene: 9. The length of the CDR3 is 16 residues. This CDR3 reads CASSYSGTSGPYEQYF. The CDR3, as DNA: TGTGCCAGTAGCTACTCCGGGACTAGCGGCCCCTACGAGCAGTACTTC.

This chain uses TRBV9 with TRBJ1-5, with 8 nucleotides matching TRBD1. Germline V CDR1 and CDR2: SGDLS, YYNGEE. The CDR3 runs 14 residues. J gave up 6 bases and V 3 bases, and 5 bases lay outside the gene matches. The CDR3 sequence is CASSGGQGGQPQHF. The CDR3 coding sequence is TGTGCCAGCAGCGGAGGACAGGGCGGTCAGCCCCAGCATTTT.

This chain joins TRBV9 and TRBJ1-3; D is uncertain. The V end lost 0 bases, the J end lost 2 bases, and 9 bases lay between the germline ends. CDR1 and CDR2 from the germline V gene are SGDLS and YYNGEE. There are 15 residues in the CDR3. The CDR3 region is CASSVDETTGNTIYF. For the CDR3, the DNA is TGTGCCAGCAGCGTAGATGAGACAACTGGAAACACCATATATTTT.

This clone was found once. The genes are TRBV5-6 and TRBJ2-2; 10 bases are a match to TRBD2. The junction had 5 bases not matched to a gene; V was cut back by 1 base and J by 5 bases. Germline-derived CDR1 and CDR2 are SGHDT and YYEEEE. The CDR3 is made up of 16 amino acids. The CDR3 here is CASSLIGTSDTGELFF. The CDR3 nucleotides are TGTGCCAGCAGCTTGATTGGGACTAGCGATACCGGGGAGCTGTTTTTT.

This chain links TRBV5-6 with TRBJ2-3; 9 positions match TRBD1. Trimming cost V 0 bases and J 0 bases; bases outside gene matches: 2. CDR1 and CDR2 (germline): SGHDT, YYEEEE. The CDR3 runs to 16 residues. Here the CDR3 reads CASSLATGGSTDTQYF. The CDR3 DNA is TGTGCCAGCAGCTTGGCCACAGGGGGCAGCACAGATACGCAGTATTTT.